This T cell receptor beta chain was sequenced during a study of CD4 T cells in relation to SARS-CoV-2 and coronaviruses. In the study overall: Crossreactive spike epitopes shared across donors were mapped to their HLA restriction.

This clone has a handful of counts. Its antigen remains unidentified. Before the COVID-19 pandemic, during about 2011-2019, CD4+ T cells were taken from unexposed donors. The cells were cultured for around ten days before CD4+ T cells were isolated. TCRdb keeps only in-frame clones here, not all; method: immunoSEQ multiplex PCR. This repertoire shows some 30,000 clones, 76% found once; its top ten account for roughly 15%. Trimming stripped 1 base from V and 5 bases from J, with 14 bases between. CDR3 length: 15 residues. From germline, CDR1 is SGHDN and CDR2 FVKESK. The sequencing sample was made of CD4+ T cells from PBMCs, cultured in vitro. The chain recombines TRBV14 with TRBJ1-1; no definite D call. The clonotype comes from a human donor in good health. The DNA for the CDR3 is TGTGCCAGCAGCCAAGGATCCGGGTTATGGACTGAAGCTTTCTTT. This gives the protein CASSQGSGLWTEAFF.